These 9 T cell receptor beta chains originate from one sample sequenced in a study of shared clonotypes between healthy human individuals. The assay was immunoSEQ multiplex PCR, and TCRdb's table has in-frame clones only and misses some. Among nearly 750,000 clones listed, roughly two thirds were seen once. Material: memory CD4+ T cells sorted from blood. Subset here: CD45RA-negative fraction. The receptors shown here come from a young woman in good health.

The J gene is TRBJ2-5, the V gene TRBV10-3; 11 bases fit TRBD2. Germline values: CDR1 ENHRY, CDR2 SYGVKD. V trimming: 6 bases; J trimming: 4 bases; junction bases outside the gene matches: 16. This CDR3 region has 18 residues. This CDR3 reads CAISPGGTSGRGGETQYF. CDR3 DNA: TGTGCCATCAGCCCGGGAGGAACTAGCGGGAGAGGGGGAGAGACCCAGTACTTC.

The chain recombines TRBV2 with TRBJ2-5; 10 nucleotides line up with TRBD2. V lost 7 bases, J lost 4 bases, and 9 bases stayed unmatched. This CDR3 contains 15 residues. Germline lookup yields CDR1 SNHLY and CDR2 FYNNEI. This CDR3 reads CASKDPSGSGETQYF. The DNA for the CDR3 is TGTGCCAGCAAGGACCCTAGCGGGAGTGGAGAGACCCAGTACTTC.

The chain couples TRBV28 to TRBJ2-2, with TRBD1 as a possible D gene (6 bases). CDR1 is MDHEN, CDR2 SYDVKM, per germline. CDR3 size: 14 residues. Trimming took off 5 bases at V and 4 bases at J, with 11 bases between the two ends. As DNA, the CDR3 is TGTGCCAGCAGTCCCGACAGGTCCACCGGGGAGCTGTTTTTT. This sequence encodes CASSPDRSTGELFF.

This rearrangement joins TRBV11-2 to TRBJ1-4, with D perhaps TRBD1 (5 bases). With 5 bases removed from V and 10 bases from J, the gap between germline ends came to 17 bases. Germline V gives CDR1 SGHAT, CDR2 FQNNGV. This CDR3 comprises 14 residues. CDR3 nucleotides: TGTGCCAGCAGCCCCGTGGGGCACCAAGGAAAACTGTTTTTT. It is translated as CASSPVGHQGKLFF.

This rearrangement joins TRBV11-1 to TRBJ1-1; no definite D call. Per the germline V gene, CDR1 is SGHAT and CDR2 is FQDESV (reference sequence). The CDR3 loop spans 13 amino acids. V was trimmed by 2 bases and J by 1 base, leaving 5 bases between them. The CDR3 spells CASSLLGNTEAFF. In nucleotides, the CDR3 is TGTGCCAGCAGCTTACTTGGGAACACTGAAGCTTTCTTT. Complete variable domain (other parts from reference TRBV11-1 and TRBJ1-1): EAEVAQSPRYKITEKSQAVAFWCDPISGHATLYWYRQILGQGPELLVQFQDESVVDDSQLPKDRFSAERLKGVDSTLKIQPAELGDSAMYLCASSLLGNTEAFFGQGTRLTVV.

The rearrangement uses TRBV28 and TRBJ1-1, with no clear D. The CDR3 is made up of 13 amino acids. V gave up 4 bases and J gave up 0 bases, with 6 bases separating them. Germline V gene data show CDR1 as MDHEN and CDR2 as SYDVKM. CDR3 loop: CASSYAMNTEAFF. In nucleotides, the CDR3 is TGTGCCAGCAGTTACGCCATGAACACTGAAGCTTTCTTT.

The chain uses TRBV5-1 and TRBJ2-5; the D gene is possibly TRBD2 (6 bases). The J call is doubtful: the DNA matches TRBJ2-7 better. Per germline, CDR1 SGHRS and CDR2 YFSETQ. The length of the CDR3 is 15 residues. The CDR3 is CASSLALANPYEQYF. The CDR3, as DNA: TGCGCCAGCAGCTTGGCCCTAGCGAACCCCTACGAGCAGTACTTC.

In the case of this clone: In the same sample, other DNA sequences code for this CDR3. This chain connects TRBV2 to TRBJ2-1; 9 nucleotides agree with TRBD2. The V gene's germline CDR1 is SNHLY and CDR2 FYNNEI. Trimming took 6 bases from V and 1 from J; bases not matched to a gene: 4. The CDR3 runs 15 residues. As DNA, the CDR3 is TGTGCCAGCAGCTATAGCGGGAGTTCCTACAATGAGCAGTTCTTC. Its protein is CASSYSGSSYNEQFF.

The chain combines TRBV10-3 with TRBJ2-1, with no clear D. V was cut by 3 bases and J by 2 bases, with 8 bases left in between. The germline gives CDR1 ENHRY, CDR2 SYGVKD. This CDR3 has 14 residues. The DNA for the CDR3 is TGTGCCATCAGTGAACGACATACCTACAATGAGCAGTTCTTC. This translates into CAISERHTYNEQFF.